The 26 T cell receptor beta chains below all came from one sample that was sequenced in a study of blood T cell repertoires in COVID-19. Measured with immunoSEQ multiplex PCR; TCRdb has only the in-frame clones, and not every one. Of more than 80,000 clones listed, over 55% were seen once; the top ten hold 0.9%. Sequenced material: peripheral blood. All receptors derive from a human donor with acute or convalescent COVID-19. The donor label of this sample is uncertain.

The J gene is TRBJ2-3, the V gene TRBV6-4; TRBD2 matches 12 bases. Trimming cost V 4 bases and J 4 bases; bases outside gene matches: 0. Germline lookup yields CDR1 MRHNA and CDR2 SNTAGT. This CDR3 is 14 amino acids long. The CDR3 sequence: CASSASGGADTQYF. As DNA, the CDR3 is TGTGCCAGCAGTGCTAGCGGGGGGGCAGATACGCAGTATTTT.

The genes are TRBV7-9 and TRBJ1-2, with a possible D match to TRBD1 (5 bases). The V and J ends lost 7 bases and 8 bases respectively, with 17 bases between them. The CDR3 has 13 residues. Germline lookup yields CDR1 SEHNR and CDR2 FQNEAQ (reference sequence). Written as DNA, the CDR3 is TGTGCCAGCAATCCGCGGGGGGTGTACGGCTACACCTTC. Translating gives CASNPRGVYGYTF.

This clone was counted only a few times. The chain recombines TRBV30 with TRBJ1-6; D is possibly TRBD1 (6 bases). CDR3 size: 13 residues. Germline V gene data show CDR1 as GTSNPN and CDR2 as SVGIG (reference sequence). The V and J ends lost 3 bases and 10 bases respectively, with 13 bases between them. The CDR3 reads CAWSTGRWSPLHF. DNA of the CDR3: TGTGCCTGGAGCACAGGGCGTTGGTCACCCCTCCACTTT.

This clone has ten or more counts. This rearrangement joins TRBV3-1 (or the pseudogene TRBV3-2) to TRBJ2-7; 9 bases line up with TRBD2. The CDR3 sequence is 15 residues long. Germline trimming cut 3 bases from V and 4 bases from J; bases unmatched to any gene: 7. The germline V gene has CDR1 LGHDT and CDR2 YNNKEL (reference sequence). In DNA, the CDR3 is TGTGCCAGCAGCCACACAGCGGGGGGCCATTACGAGCAGTACTTC. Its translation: CASSHTAGGHYEQYF.

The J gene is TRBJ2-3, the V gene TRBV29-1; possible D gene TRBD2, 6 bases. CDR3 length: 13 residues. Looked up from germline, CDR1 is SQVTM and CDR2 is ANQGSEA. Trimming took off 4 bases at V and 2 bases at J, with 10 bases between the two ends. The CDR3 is CSVGRDFTDTQYF. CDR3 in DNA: TGCAGCGTTGGGAGGGACTTCACAGATACGCAGTATTTT.

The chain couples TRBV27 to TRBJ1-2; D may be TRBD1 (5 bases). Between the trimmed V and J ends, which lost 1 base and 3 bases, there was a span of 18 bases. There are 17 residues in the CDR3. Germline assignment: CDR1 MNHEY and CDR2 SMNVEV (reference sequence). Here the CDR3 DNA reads TGTGCCAGCAGTTTATTCGGGGGGAGCGTAATAGACTATGGCTACACCTTC. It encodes CASSLFGGSVIDYGYTF.

The CDR3 here is CASSLKTGSSYEQYV. CDR3 DNA sequence: TGTGCCAGCAGCTTAAAAACAGGGAGCTCCTACGAGCAGTACGTC. The chain recombines TRBV11-2 with TRBJ2-7, with a weak D call TRBD1 (6 bases). CDR3 length: 15 amino acids. Trimming took off 2 bases at V and 0 bases at J, with 11 bases between the two ends. The germline gives CDR1 SGHAT, CDR2 FQNNGV.

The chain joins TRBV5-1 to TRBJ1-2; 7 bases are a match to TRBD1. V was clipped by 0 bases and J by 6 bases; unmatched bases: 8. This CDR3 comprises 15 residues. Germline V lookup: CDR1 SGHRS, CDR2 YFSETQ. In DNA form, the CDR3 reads TGCGCCAGCAGCTTGGTCGTAGGGGGCTTGGATGGCTACACCTTC. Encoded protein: CASSLVVGGLDGYTF.

The CDR3 DNA is TGTGCCACCAGTGATTTACCGAGAAGGGGGCTCGGGTCCGATGAGCAGTTCTTC. As protein: CATSDLPRRGLGSDEQFF. This rearrangement joins TRBV24-1 to TRBJ2-1; 7 bases are shared with TRBD1. Germline lookup yields CDR1 KGHDR and CDR2 SFDVKD. CDR3 size: 18 residues. The junction had 16 bases not matched to a gene; V was cut back by 1 base and J by 8 bases.

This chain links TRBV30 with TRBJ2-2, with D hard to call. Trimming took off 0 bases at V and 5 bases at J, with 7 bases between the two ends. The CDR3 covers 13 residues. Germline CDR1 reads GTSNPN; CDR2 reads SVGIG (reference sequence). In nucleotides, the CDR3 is TGTGCCTGGAGTGTCCTGGCAACCGGGGAGCTGTTTTTT. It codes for CAWSVLATGELFF.

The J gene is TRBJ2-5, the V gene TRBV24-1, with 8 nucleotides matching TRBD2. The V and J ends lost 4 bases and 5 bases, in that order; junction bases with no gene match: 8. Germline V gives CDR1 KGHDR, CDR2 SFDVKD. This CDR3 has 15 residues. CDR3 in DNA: TGTGCCACCAGTGACAAGCGGGGGCGACGGGAGACCCAGTACTTC. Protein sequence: CATSDKRGRRETQYF.

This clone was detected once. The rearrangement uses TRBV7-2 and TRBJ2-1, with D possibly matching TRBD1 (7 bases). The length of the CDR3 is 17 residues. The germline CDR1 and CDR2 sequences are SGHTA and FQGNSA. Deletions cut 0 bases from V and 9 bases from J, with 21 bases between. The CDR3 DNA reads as TGTGCCAGCAGCTTAGCCCTGGGGGGCGACAGGGTTGGTGAGCAGTTCTTC. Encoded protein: CASSLALGGDRVGEQFF.

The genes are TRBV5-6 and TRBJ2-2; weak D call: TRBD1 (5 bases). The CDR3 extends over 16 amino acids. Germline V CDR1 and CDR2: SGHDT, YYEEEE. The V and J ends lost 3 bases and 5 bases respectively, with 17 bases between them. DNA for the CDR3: TGTGCCAGCAGCTCGACCTGGTGGGGCCGGACCGGGGAGCTGTTTTTT. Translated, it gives CASSSTWWGRTGELFF.

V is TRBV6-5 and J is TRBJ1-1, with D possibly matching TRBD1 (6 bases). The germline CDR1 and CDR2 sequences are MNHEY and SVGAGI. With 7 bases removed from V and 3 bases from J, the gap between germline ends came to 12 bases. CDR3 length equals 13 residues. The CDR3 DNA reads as TGTGCCAGCAACGCAGGGGAGCACACTGAAGCTTTCTTT. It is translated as CASNAGEHTEAFF.

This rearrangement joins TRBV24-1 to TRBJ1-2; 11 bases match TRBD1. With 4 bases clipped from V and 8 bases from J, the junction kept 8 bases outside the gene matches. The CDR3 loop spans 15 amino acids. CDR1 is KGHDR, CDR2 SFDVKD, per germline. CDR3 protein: CATSDPRTGGKGYTF. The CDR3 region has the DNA TGTGCCACCAGTGACCCAAGGACAGGGGGCAAGGGCTACACCTTC.

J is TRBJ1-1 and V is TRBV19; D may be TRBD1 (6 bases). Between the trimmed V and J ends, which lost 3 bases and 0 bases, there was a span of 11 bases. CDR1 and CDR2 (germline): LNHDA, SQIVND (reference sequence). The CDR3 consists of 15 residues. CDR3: CASSIWTAMNTEAFF. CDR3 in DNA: TGTGCCAGTAGTATTTGGACAGCCATGAACACTGAAGCTTTCTTT.

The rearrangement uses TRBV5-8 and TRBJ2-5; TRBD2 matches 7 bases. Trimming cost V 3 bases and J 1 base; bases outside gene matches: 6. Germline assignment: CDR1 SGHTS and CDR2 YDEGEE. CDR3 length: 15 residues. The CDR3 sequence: CASSSGGRTQETQYF. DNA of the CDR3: TGTGCCAGCAGCTCCGGGGGGAGGACCCAAGAGACCCAGTACTTC.

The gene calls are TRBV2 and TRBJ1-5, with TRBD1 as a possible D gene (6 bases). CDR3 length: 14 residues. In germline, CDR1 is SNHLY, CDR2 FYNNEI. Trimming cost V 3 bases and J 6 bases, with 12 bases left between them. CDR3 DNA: TGTGCCAGCAGTGACAGGGGCCCGTCTCAGCCCCAGCATTTT. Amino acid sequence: CASSDRGPSQPQHF.

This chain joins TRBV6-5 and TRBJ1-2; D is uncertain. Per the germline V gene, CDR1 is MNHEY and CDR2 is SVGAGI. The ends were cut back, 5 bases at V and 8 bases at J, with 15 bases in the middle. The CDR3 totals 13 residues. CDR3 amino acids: CASSQSDIQGYTF. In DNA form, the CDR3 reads TGTGCCAGCAGTCAGTCCGACATACAGGGCTACACCTTC.

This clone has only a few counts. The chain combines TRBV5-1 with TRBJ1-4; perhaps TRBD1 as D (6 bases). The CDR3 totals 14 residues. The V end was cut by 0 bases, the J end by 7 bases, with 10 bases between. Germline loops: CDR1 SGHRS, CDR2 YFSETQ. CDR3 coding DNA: TGCGCCAGCAGCTTGGACAGGGCCGGTGAAAAACTGTTTTTT. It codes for CASSLDRAGEKLFF.

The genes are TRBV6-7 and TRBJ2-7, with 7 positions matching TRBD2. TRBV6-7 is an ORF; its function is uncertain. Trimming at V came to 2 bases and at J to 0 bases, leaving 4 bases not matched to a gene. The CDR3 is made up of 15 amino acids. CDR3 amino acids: CASSYVRGNSYEQYV. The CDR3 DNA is TGTGCCAGCAGTTACGTGCGGGGGAACTCCTACGAGCAGTACGTC.

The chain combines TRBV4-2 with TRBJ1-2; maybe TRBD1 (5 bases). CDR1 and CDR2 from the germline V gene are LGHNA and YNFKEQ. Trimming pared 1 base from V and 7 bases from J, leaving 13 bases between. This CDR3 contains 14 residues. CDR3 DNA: TGTGCCAGCAGCCAAGTGGGCCAGGGAGGTGGCTACACCTTC. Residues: CASSQVGQGGGYTF.

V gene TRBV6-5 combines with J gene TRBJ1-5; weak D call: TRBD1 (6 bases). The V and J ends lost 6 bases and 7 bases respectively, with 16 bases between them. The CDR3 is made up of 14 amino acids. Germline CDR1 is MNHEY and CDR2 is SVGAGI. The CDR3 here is CASSPRQARQPQHF. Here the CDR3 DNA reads TGTGCCAGCAGCCCCCGACAGGCCCGGCAGCCCCAGCATTTT.

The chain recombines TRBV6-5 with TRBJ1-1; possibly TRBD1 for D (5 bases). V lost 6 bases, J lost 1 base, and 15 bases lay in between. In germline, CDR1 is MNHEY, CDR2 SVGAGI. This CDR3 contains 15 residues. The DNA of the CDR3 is TGTGCCAGCAGACAAACTTGGCAGGGGAACACTGAAGCTTTCTTT. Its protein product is CASRQTWQGNTEAFF.

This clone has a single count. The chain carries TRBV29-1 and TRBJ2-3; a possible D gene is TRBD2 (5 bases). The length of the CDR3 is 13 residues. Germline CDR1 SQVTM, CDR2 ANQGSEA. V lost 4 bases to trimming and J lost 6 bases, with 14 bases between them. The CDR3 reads CSVVELGSDTQYF. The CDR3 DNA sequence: TGCAGCGTTGTCGAACTAGGATCCGATACGCAGTATTTT.

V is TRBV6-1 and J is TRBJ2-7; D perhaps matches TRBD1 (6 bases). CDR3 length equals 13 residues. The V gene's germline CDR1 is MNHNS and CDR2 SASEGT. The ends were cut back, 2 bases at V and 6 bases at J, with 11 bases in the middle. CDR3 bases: TGTGCCAGCAGTGAATATCAGGGGTCCGAGCAGTACTTC. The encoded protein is CASSEYQGSEQYF.